These 6 T cell receptor beta chains were all obtained from the same sample, sequenced in a study of T-cell reconstitution after alpha-beta-depleted transplantation in children. Molecular barcoding with unique molecular identifiers was used for the TCRbeta library. TCRdb independently ran MiXCR on the PCR reads; one entry per CDR3 protein. In the table there are around 450,000 distinct CDR3 sequences, roughly two fifths of which are singletons. The sample was PBMCs, taken before TCRalphabeta/CD19-depleted stem cell transplant. The receptors come from a girl aged 2 to 9 with aplastic anemia, due to receive a stem cell transplant.

V gene TRBV27 combines with J gene TRBJ1-1; D is unclear. Deletions cut 2 bases from V and 3 bases from J, with 7 bases between. Looked up from germline, CDR1 is MNHEY and CDR2 is SMNVEV (reference sequence). The CDR3 length is 13 residues. As DNA, the CDR3 is TGTGCCAGCAGTTTAAGCCCTGACACTGAAGCTTTCTTT. Translated, it gives CASSLSPDTEAFF.

V gene TRBV5-1 combines with J gene TRBJ1-1, with D perhaps matching TRBD1 (6 bases). The CDR3 runs 14 residues. Trimming stripped 4 bases from V and 4 bases from J, with 14 bases between. Germline CDR1 reads SGHRS; CDR2 reads YFSETQ. DNA for the CDR3: TGCGCCAGCAGCCCGTCGGGGGGCGTCACTGAAGCTTTCTTT. This encodes CASSPSGGVTEAFF.

The chain links TRBV9 to TRBJ2-3; tentatively, D is TRBD2 (5 bases). The CDR3 extends over 15 amino acids. V lost 3 bases and J 2 bases, leaving 13 bases between the germline ends. The germline gives CDR1 SGDLS, CDR2 YYNGEE. CDR3 nucleotides: TGTGCCAGCAGCGAGGGCGGACTCGACACAGATACGCAGTATTTT. Its protein product is CASSEGGLDTDTQYF.

In its sample, this clonotype was seen a few times. The J gene is TRBJ1-2, the V gene TRBV6-1; 12 nucleotides align to TRBD1. There are 18 residues in the CDR3. V shed 6 bases and J 1 base; nucleotides not matched to a gene: 12. The germline V gene encodes CDR1 MNHNS and CDR2 SASEGT. The CDR3 bases are TGTGCCAGCAGGGCCGAAATGGGACAGGGGGCGAATAACTATGGCTACACCTTC. Amino acid sequence: CASRAEMGQGANNYGYTF.

This clonotype was recorded only once. This sequence joins TRBV20-1 and TRBJ1-6; TRBD1 aligns across 7 bases. With V trimmed by 4 bases and J by 12 bases, 9 bases remained unmatched. The CDR3 runs to 13 residues. The V gene's germline CDR1 is DFQATT and CDR2 SNEGSKA (reference sequence). CDR3 residues: CSAKGTVAQPLHF. CDR3 DNA sequence: TGCAGTGCTAAAGGGACAGTGGCTCAACCCCTCCACTTT.

Comment on this clonotype: The conserved phenylalanine or tryptophan normally closing the CDR3 is absent here, so this likely arose from a read error. V usage is TRBV12-3 or TRBV12-4 and J usage is TRBJ2-2; D gene unclear. CDR3 length: 11 amino acids. Between the trimmed V and J ends, which lost 3 bases and 5 bases, there was a span of 1 base. For the CDR3, the DNA is TGTGCCAGCAGTTTTACCGGGGAGCTGTTTATT. It specifies CASSFTGELFI.